This passage covers 8 T cell receptor beta chains from one sample sequenced in a study of tumor-infiltrating lymphocytes in localized non-small cell lung cancer (dated by TCRdb to the early 2020s). The library was built by means of the immunoSEQ multiplex PCR assay. TCRdb holds this immuneACCESS table with in-frame rearrangements only. Some clones are missing; in checked studies, unresolved V genes explain under half, and the rest has no known cause. The table for this sample lists 7,000 to 8,500 clones; roughly 80% of them were counted only once. The ten largest clones take up 10% to 15% of the sample. Sequenced sample: uninvolved lung tissue not adjacent to the tumor. These receptors all stem from a human donor with non-small cell lung cancer.

This clone was counted a single time. The chain links TRBV7-9 to TRBJ2-1; TRBD2 matches 9 bases. This CDR3 region has 16 residues. V lost 5 bases to trimming and J lost 3 bases; unmatched junction nucleotides: 8. The germline V gene has CDR1 SEHNR and CDR2 FQNEAQ (reference sequence). CDR3 sequence: CASSPLREGLYNEQFF. As DNA, the CDR3 is TGTGCCAGCAGCCCTTTGCGGGAGGGCCTCTACAATGAGCAGTTCTTC.

V usage is TRBV11-2 and J usage is TRBJ1-1, with D possibly being TRBD1 (6 bases). V was clipped by 1 base and J by 0 bases, with 18 bases between them. The length of the CDR3 is 18 residues. Germline assignment: CDR1 SGHAT and CDR2 FQNNGV. The CDR3 DNA reads TGTGCCAGCAGCTTAGTTCCACAGGGCCGGATGATGAACACTGAAGCTTTCTTT. Translating gives CASSLVPQGRMMNTEAFF.

The V and J genes are TRBV11-3 and TRBJ2-7, with D uncertain. V was pared by 0 bases and J by 3 bases, with 6 bases between. This CDR3 has 13 residues. Germline lookup yields CDR1 SGHNT and CDR2 YENEEA. This CDR3 is CASSLEDGYEQYF. The DNA of the CDR3 is TGTGCCAGCAGCTTAGAGGACGGCTACGAGCAGTACTTC. The entire variable domain, with the rest obtained from reference TRBV11-3 and TRBJ2-7, is as follows: EAGVVQSPRYKIIEKKQPVAFWCNPISGHNTLYWYLQNLGQGPELLIRYENEEAVDDSQLPKDRFSAERLKGVDSTLKIQPAELGDSAVYLCASSLEDGYEQYFGPGTRLTVT.

The V gene is TRBV6-1, the J gene TRBJ2-7; no clear D gene. CDR3 size: 9 residues. Germline values: CDR1 MNHNS, CDR2 SASEGT. V shed 3 bases and J shed 8 bases, with 2 bases lying between them. CDR3 nucleotides: TGTGCCAGCAGTGAGCAGCAGTACTTC. Translating it yields CASSEQQYF.

The V gene is TRBV7-2, the J gene TRBJ2-7, with 7 bases matching TRBD1. Germline V gives CDR1 SGHTA, CDR2 FQGNSA. The trim removed 4 bases at V and 4 bases at J, leaving 4 bases unmatched. This CDR3 region has 13 residues. DNA of the CDR3: TGTGCCAGCAGCTGGGGACAGCAATACGAGCAGTACTTC. Translation gives CASSWGQQYEQYF.

This clone was seen just once. This chain connects TRBV6-1 to TRBJ2-7; 11 bases align to TRBD1. CDR3 length: 14 residues. V dropped 3 bases and J dropped 4; count of bases not matched to a gene: 2. Germline loops: CDR1 MNHNS, CDR2 SASEGT. The CDR3 DNA follows: TGTGCCAGCAGTGATGGACAGGGGGCGTACGAGCAGTACTTC. This codes for CASSDGQGAYEQYF.

In this sample, this clone turned up once. The chain combines TRBV5-6 with TRBJ2-3, with D uncertain. The V end was cut by 5 bases, the J end by 2 bases, with 24 bases between. Germline CDR1 SGHDT, CDR2 YYEEEE. This CDR3 is 18 amino acids long. DNA for the CDR3: TGTGCCAGCAGTCGTTTTGACACTTCCAAGTCATTCACAGATACGCAGTATTTT. Residues: CASSRFDTSKSFTDTQYF.

In its sample, this clone was seen once. The V and J genes are TRBV29-1 and TRBJ2-1, with TRBD2 matching 14 bases. This CDR3 is built from 16 residues. V shed 6 bases, J shed 3 bases, and the junction held 7 bases outside the gene matches. CDR1 and CDR2 from the germline V gene are SQVTM and ANQGSEA. The CDR3 DNA reads TGCAGCGTCCGGACTAGCGGGAGGTTTTACTACAATGAGCAGTTCTTC. Protein: CSVRTSGRFYYNEQFF.